The clone carrying this T cell receptor beta chain was picked up a small number of times. Its antigen is currently unknown. Unique molecular identifiers were attached to individual cDNA molecules. Via MiXCR, TCRdb re-called the 5' RACE reads, giving one row per CDR3 protein. This table holds 80,000 to 95,000 distinct CDR3 sequences, 9% to 15% found once. These data originate in a study of early T cells in non-severe SARS-CoV-2 infection. At the level of the study: The study sequenced bulk RNA from unsorted whole blood, with chains unpaired. The study, taken as a whole, reports: VDJdb-based annotation leaned toward anti-spike CD8 responses and missed private and CD4 specificities.

The length of the CDR3 is 13 residues. Germline values: CDR1 SNHLY, CDR2 FYNNEI. V was trimmed by 7 bases and J by 2 bases, leaving 10 bases between them. V is TRBV2 and J is TRBJ2-3; TRBD2 might be the D (5 bases). The receptor comes from an adult who was a healthcare worker with PCR-confirmed SARS-CoV-2 infection or an uninfected control (not recorded which). The sample taken for sequencing was whole blood. The CDR3 DNA follows: TGTGCCAGCAAGCGTGACTACACAGATACGCAGTATTTT. This translates into CASKRDYTDTQYF.